This TCR beta chain is from a study of identical twins. General observations from the study: The more abundant beta clonotypes in cord blood had fewer insertions, and memory repertoires did not show this. Invariant MAIT and iNKT cells may have partly biased zero-insertion analyses.

TCRdb ran MiXCR on the 5' RACE reads and lists one entry per CDR3 protein. The sample contains 500,000 to 600,000 distinct CDR3 sequences, roughly a fifth of which appear only once. V was clipped by 5 bases and J by 7 bases, with 9 bases between them. The CDR3 contains 12 residues. CDR1 is SNHLY, CDR2 FYNNEI, per germline. For this clonotype: Its antigen remains unknown.

The same sample was also studied in work on T cells expressing NK-cell markers. As reported in that work: NKG2C+ dominant clonotypes from over five donors made up about 1.0-7.0% of CD8+ T cells. Expanded NKG2C+ T cell clones were not confirmed as HCMV-specific.

Sequencing was carried out using CD4+ T cells sorted from blood. The source of this sequence is a woman between 18 and 29 years old in good health. The genes are TRBV2 and TRBJ2-4; no reliable D call. The chain's CDR3 is CASSSEPNIQYF. As DNA, the CDR3 is TGTGCCAGCAGTTCGGAACCTAACATTCAGTACTTC. Complete variable domain (other parts from reference TRBV2 and TRBJ2-4): EPEVTQTPSHQVTQMGQEVILRCVPISNHLYFYWYRQILGQKVEFLVSFYNNEISEKSEIFDDQFSVERPDGSNFTLKIRSTKLEDSAMYFCASSSEPNIQYFGAGTRLSVL.